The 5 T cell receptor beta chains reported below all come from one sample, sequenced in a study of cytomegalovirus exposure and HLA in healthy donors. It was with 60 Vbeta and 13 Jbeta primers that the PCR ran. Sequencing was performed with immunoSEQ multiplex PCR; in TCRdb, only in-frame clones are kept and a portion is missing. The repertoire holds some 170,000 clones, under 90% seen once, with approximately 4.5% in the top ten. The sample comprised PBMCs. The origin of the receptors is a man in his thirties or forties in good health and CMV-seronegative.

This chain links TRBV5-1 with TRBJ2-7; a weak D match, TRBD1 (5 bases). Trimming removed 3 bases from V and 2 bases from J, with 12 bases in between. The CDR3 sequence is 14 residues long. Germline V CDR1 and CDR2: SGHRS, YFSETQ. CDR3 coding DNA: TGCGCCAGCAGCTGGAAAAGGGGAACCTACGAGCAGTACTTC. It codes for CASSWKRGTYEQYF.

DNA of the CDR3: TGCAGCGTTGAGGACTGGCGGGCGGATGAGCAGTTCTTC. It is translated as CSVEDWRADEQFF. This chain links TRBV29-1 with TRBJ2-1; TRBD2 might be the D (5 bases). Germline V gives CDR1 SQVTM, CDR2 ANQGSEA. The CDR3 extends over 13 amino acids. With 3 bases removed from V and 8 bases from J, the gap between germline ends came to 14 bases.

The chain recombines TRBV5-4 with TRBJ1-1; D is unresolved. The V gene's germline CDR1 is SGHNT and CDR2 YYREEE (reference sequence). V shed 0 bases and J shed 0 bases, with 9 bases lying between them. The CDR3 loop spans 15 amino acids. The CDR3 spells CASSLGLHMNTEAFF. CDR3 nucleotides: TGTGCCAGCAGCTTGGGCCTCCACATGAACACTGAAGCTTTCTTT. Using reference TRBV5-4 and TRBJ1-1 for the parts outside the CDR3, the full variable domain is ETGVTQSPTHLIKTRGQQVTLRCSSQSGHNTVSWYQQALGQGPQFIFQYYREEENGRGNFPPRFSGLQFPNYSSELNVNALELDDSALYLCASSLGLHMNTEAFFGQGTRLTVV.

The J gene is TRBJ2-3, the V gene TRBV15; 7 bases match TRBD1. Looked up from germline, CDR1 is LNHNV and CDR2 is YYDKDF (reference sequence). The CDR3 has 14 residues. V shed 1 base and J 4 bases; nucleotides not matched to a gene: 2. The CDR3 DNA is TGTGCCACCAGCAGAGTTCAGGGGGCAGATACGCAGTATTTT. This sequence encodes CATSRVQGADTQYF.

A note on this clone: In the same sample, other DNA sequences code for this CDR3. CDR3 coding DNA: TGCGCCAGCAGCTTGGAAGGGGTGAACACTGAAGCTTTCTTT. It translates to CASSLEGVNTEAFF. The chain recombines TRBV5-1 with TRBJ1-1, with D perhaps matching TRBD1 (5 bases). The germline gives CDR1 SGHRS, CDR2 YFSETQ. V lost 0 bases to trimming and J lost 0 bases, with 6 bases between them. The CDR3 runs 14 residues.